What follows are 27 T cell receptor beta chains derived from one specimen sequenced in a study of T cell repertoires in cytomegalovirus infection. Their cognate antigens are unknown. TCRdb fed the reads into MiXCR, producing one record per CDR3 protein. Among hundreds of thousands of distinct CDR3 sequences listed, around 35% were seen once. The sample here was cultured PBMCs, taken from culture after CMV antigen stimulation. The receptors were gathered from a human donor in good health (CMV status not recorded). Some clones in this sample may be carry-over from other donors' samples.

Only a few counts were recorded for this clonotype. The chain recombines TRBV6-1 with TRBJ2-1, with 10 bases fitting TRBD2. CDR1 and CDR2 (germline): MNHNS, SASEGT. This CDR3 comprises 17 residues. V lost 7 bases to trimming and J lost 1 base; unmatched junction nucleotides: 10. In DNA form, the CDR3 reads TGTGCCAGCATCCCACGGACTAGCGGTTTTTCCTACAATGAGCAGTTCTTC. As protein: CASIPRTSGFSYNEQFF.

This chain links TRBV5-1 with TRBJ2-1, with 9 bases that match TRBD2. The CDR3 sequence is 16 residues long. Per germline, CDR1 SGHRS and CDR2 YFSETQ. V lost 0 bases, J lost 6 bases, and 7 bases stayed unmatched. The CDR3 region is CASSLAPGLAVNEQFF. DNA for the CDR3: TGCGCCAGCAGCTTGGCCCCGGGACTAGCCGTCAATGAGCAGTTCTTC.

For the CDR3, the DNA is TGTGCCAGCAGTTACTCGGGGGTTGGACGGGAGGGACGACTTAGCACAGATACGCAGTATTTT. Its protein product is CASSYSGVGREGRLSTDTQYF. The J gene is TRBJ2-3, the V gene TRBV6-5; 8 bases are a match to TRBD2. The V segment lost 0 bases and the J segment 0 bases; nucleotides outside the gene matches: 17. The germline CDR1 and CDR2 sequences are MNHEY and SVGAGI. The CDR3 contains 21 residues.

This chain joins TRBV20-1 and TRBJ1-1; D is undetermined. The germline V gene has CDR1 DFQATT and CDR2 SNEGSKA (reference sequence). The CDR3 contains 13 residues. Trimming stripped 3 bases from V and 2 bases from J, with 10 bases between. CDR3 loop: CSASFRGNTEAFF. The CDR3 region has the DNA TGCAGTGCTAGTTTCCGAGGAAACACTGAAGCTTTCTTT.

The chain employs TRBV28 and TRBJ2-1, with 8 nucleotides matching TRBD1. J lost 8 bases, V lost 7 bases, and 4 bases had no gene match. Per germline, CDR1 MDHEN and CDR2 SYDVKM. The length of the CDR3 is 12 residues. This chain's CDR3 is CASKEDRDEQFF. Written as DNA, the CDR3 is TGTGCCAGCAAAGAGGACAGGGATGAGCAGTTCTTC.

This clonotype has more than one count but fewer than ten. This chain uses TRBV7-8 with TRBJ2-3, with 7 bases matching TRBD1. This CDR3 spans 14 amino acids. The germline V gene has CDR1 SGHVS and CDR2 FQNEAQ. The junction had 13 bases not matched to a gene; V was cut back by 6 bases and J by 10 bases. The CDR3 here is CASRTGTVGGPQYF. The DNA of the CDR3 is TGTGCCAGCAGAACTGGGACAGTGGGTGGTCCGCAGTATTTT.

The chain has TRBV6-1 and TRBJ1-1; D not certain. CDR1 and CDR2 from the germline V gene are MNHNS and SASEGT. CDR3 length equals 13 residues. V dropped 6 bases and J dropped 4 bases, with 12 bases sitting between them. Here the CDR3 reads CASSRMESTEAFF. DNA of the CDR3: TGTGCCAGCAGCCGGATGGAGAGCACTGAAGCTTTCTTT.

This rearrangement joins TRBV30 to TRBJ2-1, with 8 bases matching TRBD2. CDR1 GTSNPN and CDR2 SVGIG come from the germline V gene (reference sequence). J lost 6 bases, V lost 3 bases, and 16 bases had no gene match. This CDR3 is 17 amino acids long. DNA of the CDR3: TGTGCCTGGAGCCATAAATACAGCGGGAGAGGGCTCAATGAGCAGTTCTTC. This translates into CAWSHKYSGRGLNEQFF.

The rearrangement joins TRBV28 to TRBJ2-7, with 7 bases aligning to TRBD2. This CDR3 region has 15 residues. V lost 4 bases and J lost 3; bases outside the gene matches: 9. Germline values: CDR1 MDHEN, CDR2 SYDVKM. CDR3 loop: CASSSAGTTYYEQYF. Written as DNA, the CDR3 is TGTGCCAGCAGTTCCGCTGGGACTACCTACTACGAGCAGTACTTC.

V is TRBV4-1 and J is TRBJ2-1; 9 positions match TRBD2. Germline-derived CDR1 and CDR2 are MGHRA and YSYEKL. The V segment lost 4 bases and the J segment 4 bases; nucleotides outside the gene matches: 5. CDR3 size: 15 residues. The CDR3 bases are TGCGCCAGCAGCCTTGCGACTAGCGGATACAATGAGCAGTTCTTC. Translation gives CASSLATSGYNEQFF.

This clonotype was detected ten times or more. The J gene is TRBJ2-7, the V gene TRBV7-2, with 11 nucleotides matching TRBD2. The CDR3 totals 17 residues. The ends lost 7 bases at V and 7 bases at J; junction bases unmatched: 18. Germline lookup yields CDR1 SGHTA and CDR2 FQGNSA. The CDR3 protein is CASTPRISLAGVSEQYF. The CDR3 DNA sequence: TGTGCCAGCACACCTAGAATTTCACTAGCGGGAGTAAGTGAGCAGTACTTC. The whole variable domain, filled in from reference TRBV7-2 and TRBJ2-7, reads GAGVSQSPSNKVTEKGKDVELRCDPISGHTALYWYRQSLGQGLEFLIYFQGNSAPDKSGLPSDRFSAERTGGSVSTLTIQRTQQEDSAVYLCASTPRISLAGVSEQYFGPGTRLTVT.

The chain couples TRBV4-1 to TRBJ1-2; D may be TRBD1 (5 bases). CDR1 MGHRA and CDR2 YSYEKL come from the germline V gene. Trimming shortened V by 1 base and J by 8 bases, and 14 bases separated the two germline ends. There are 14 residues in the CDR3. The DNA of the CDR3 is TGCGCCAGCAGCCAAGGGATATCGGGGGAAGGCTACACCTTC. This translates into CASSQGISGEGYTF.

This clonotype has ten or more counts. The chain recombines TRBV7-6 with TRBJ1-3, with D hard to call. The CDR3 is 12 residues long. Germline-derived CDR1 and CDR2 are SGHVS and FNYEAQ. V lost 6 bases and J 7 bases, leaving 10 bases between the germline ends. The CDR3 DNA follows: TGTGCCAGCAGTCCCGGGGTGAACACCATATATTTT. Protein: CASSPGVNTIYF.

The sample holds many counts of this clonotype. The rearrangement joins TRBV7-2 to TRBJ2-7; D call uncertain. V was clipped by 3 bases and J by 2 bases, with 8 bases between them. CDR1 is SGHTA and CDR2 is FQGNSA in the germline V gene. The CDR3 contains 13 residues. The CDR3 protein is CASSLGRTYEQYF. CDR3 sequence (DNA): TGTGCCAGCAGCTTGGGCAGAACCTACGAGCAGTACTTC.

The genes are TRBV11-2 and TRBJ2-5; no reliable D call. Germline assignment: CDR1 SGHAT and CDR2 FQNNGV. This CDR3 is built from 16 residues. Trimming left V 5 bases short and J 3 bases short, with 19 bases between. CDR3 sequence: CASSPRSLGWEETQYF. CDR3 DNA sequence: TGTGCCAGCAGCCCCCGTTCCCTGGGTTGGGAAGAGACCCAGTACTTC.

V gene TRBV7-9 combines with J gene TRBJ1-5, with unresolved D. The CDR3 is made up of 13 amino acids. V was clipped by 5 bases and J by 6 bases, with 11 bases between them. The germline CDR1 and CDR2 sequences are SEHNR and FQNEAQ (reference sequence). The CDR3 reads CASSVIGGQPQHF. DNA of the CDR3: TGTGCCAGCAGCGTAATTGGTGGTCAGCCCCAGCATTTT.

This clonotype occurred many times. This sequence joins TRBV7-2 and TRBJ1-2, with 9 bases aligning to TRBD1. The V segment lost 5 bases and the J segment 5 bases; nucleotides outside the gene matches: 6. Per the germline V gene, CDR1 is SGHTA and CDR2 is FQGNSA. This CDR3 region has 14 residues. The CDR3 spells CASSRDRDLYGYTF. The DNA of the CDR3 is TGTGCCAGCAGCCGGGACAGGGACTTGTATGGCTACACCTTC. The whole variable domain, remainder taken from reference TRBV7-2 and TRBJ1-2, is GAGVSQSPSNKVTEKGKDVELRCDPISGHTALYWYRQSLGQGLEFLIYFQGNSAPDKSGLPSDRFSAERTGGSVSTLTIQRTQQEDSAVYLCASSRDRDLYGYTFGSGTRLTVV.

In this sample, this clonotype turned up a few times. V and J are TRBV2 and TRBJ2-3, with no clear D. Looked up from germline, CDR1 is SNHLY and CDR2 is FYNNEI. This CDR3 region has 10 residues. V was pared by 7 bases and J by 10 bases, with 9 bases between. The CDR3 loop is CASKGAAQYF. CDR3 DNA sequence: TGTGCCAGCAAAGGCGCCGCGCAGTATTTT.

V usage is TRBV6-2 or TRBV6-3 and J usage is TRBJ2-7; 12 bases agree with TRBD2. CDR3 size: 14 residues. V lost 2 bases and J lost 7; bases outside the gene matches: 3. In germline, CDR1 is MNHEY, CDR2 SVGEGT. CDR3 loop: CASSYTSGRKEQYF. CDR3 bases: TGTGCCAGCAGTTACACTAGCGGGAGGAAAGAGCAGTACTTC.

This chain connects TRBV7-6 to TRBJ1-2; TRBD1 aligns across 8 bases. The ends lost 5 bases at V and 5 bases at J; junction bases unmatched: 10. The germline V gene has CDR1 SGHVS and CDR2 FNYEAQ. The CDR3 length is 15 residues. CDR3: CASSAAGTGLYGYTF. CDR3 in DNA: TGTGCCAGCAGCGCCGCCGGGACAGGACTGTATGGCTACACCTTC.

The chain recombines TRBV4-1 with TRBJ1-2; unclear D gene. CDR3 length equals 15 residues. Germline CDR1 and CDR2: MGHRA and YSYEKL. Trimming removed 1 base at V and 3 bases at J, with 12 bases between. The CDR3 DNA sequence: TGCGCCAGCAGCCAAGTTTGGTCGTCGGACTATGGCTACACCTTC. Translated: CASSQVWSSDYGYTF.

As to this clonotype: Likely a read error: the CDR3 ends without its conserved phenylalanine or tryptophan. The genes are TRBV12-3 or TRBV12-4 and TRBJ2-7, with D possibly being TRBD1 or TRBD2 (6 bases each). This CDR3 spans 13 amino acids. The V end was cut by 2 bases, the J end by 6 bases, with 11 bases between. CDR3 nucleotide sequence: TGTGCCAGCAGTTTAACGGGGGCTAGCGAGCAGTACCTC. Amino acids: CASSLTGASEQYL.

The V gene is TRBV7-2, the J gene TRBJ2-7; TRBD2 aligns across 9 bases. The CDR3 spans 16 residues. V lost 5 bases and J lost 4; bases outside the gene matches: 12. CDR1 SGHTA and CDR2 FQGNSA come from the germline V gene. This chain's CDR3 is CASSLQMTSGLYEQYF. The CDR3 bases are TGTGCCAGCAGCCTTCAAATGACTAGCGGACTTTACGAGCAGTACTTC.

The V gene is TRBV20-1, the J gene TRBJ2-3; the D gene is possibly TRBD2 (6 bases). The germline V gene has CDR1 DFQATT and CDR2 SNEGSKA (reference sequence). V was trimmed by 3 bases and J by 3 bases, leaving 13 bases between them. The CDR3 length is 14 residues. CDR3 amino acids: CSARGRRGTDTQYF. In nucleotides, the CDR3 is TGCAGTGCTAGGGGCCGTCGGGGGACAGATACGCAGTATTTT.

This clonotype showed up many times. The chain employs TRBV7-8 and TRBJ2-7; 10 positions agree with TRBD2. The J segment lost 0 bases and the V segment lost 4 bases, leaving 24 bases of the junction unmatched. This CDR3 spans 22 amino acids. Germline assignment: CDR1 SGHVS and CDR2 FQNEAQ. CDR3 protein: CASSSGIPWTSGWGGNSYEQYF. The CDR3 DNA is TGTGCCAGCAGCTCAGGGATCCCGTGGACTAGCGGTTGGGGAGGGAACTCCTACGAGCAGTACTTC.

This clonotype turned up a few times. The CDR3: CASSSPAAGVPQHF. DNA of the CDR3: TGTGCCAGCAGCTCCCCGGCGGCGGGGGTACCCCAGCATTTT. This chain links TRBV7-8 with TRBJ1-5; TRBD1 might be the D (5 bases). The ends were cut back, 4 bases at V and 10 bases at J, with 17 bases in the middle. This CDR3 has 14 residues. From germline, CDR1 is SGHVS and CDR2 FQNEAQ. Together with reference TRBV7-8 and TRBJ1-5, the CDR3 gives the full variable domain: GAGVSQSPRYKVAKRGQDVALRCDPISGHVSLFWYQQALGQGPEFLTYFQNEAQLDKSGLPSDRFFAERPEGSVSTLKIQRTQQEDSAVYLCASSSPAAGVPQHFGDGTRLSIL.

The chain employs TRBV29-1 and TRBJ1-2; tentatively, D is TRBD1 (5 bases). The V end was cut by 1 base, the J end by 8 bases, with 11 bases between. The CDR3 is made up of 12 amino acids. Germline CDR1 and CDR2: SQVTM and ANQGSEA. In DNA form, the CDR3 reads TGCAGCGTTGAAGCCAGGGCCGTAGGCTACACCTTC. Translating gives CSVEARAVGYTF.